Listed here are 6 T cell receptor beta chains from one sample, sequenced in a study of OX40 agonist ivuxolimab in advanced cancers. Assay used: immunoSEQ multiplex PCR; TCRdb lists only in-frame clones, some missing. The sample records over 80,000 clones, about 84% being singletons. The material was CD4+ or CD8+ T cells sorted from blood, obtained in a trial of the OX40 agonist ivuxolimab. The receptors were sampled from an adult with an advanced solid tumor such as melanoma, head and neck, liver or kidney cancer.

The chain has TRBV30 and TRBJ2-1; no clear D. This CDR3 region has 12 residues. The germline V gene encodes CDR1 GTSNPN and CDR2 SVGIG (reference sequence). V was pared by 2 bases and J by 5 bases, with 7 bases between. The CDR3 reads CAWSPQNNEQFF. CDR3 DNA sequence: TGTGCCTGGAGTCCACAGAACAATGAGCAGTTCTTC.

J is TRBJ2-5 and V is TRBV4-3; 7 bases are a match to TRBD2. The end of the DNA aligns better with TRBJ2-7, so the J call may be wrong. The length of the CDR3 is 17 residues. Germline V gene data show CDR1 as LGHNA and CDR2 as YSLEER. The CDR3 coding sequence is TGCGCCAGCAGCCAAGATCCCAAAGCGGGGTTGGCCTACGAGCAGTACTTC. It codes for CASSQDPKAGLAYEQYF.

V is TRBV29-1 and J is TRBJ2-1; 15 bases match TRBD2. CDR1 and CDR2 from the germline V gene are SQVTM and ANQGSEA. The trim removed 7 bases at V and 5 bases at J, leaving 3 bases unmatched. The CDR3 has 14 amino acids. CDR3 amino acids: CSAWTSGRDNEQFF. In nucleotides, the CDR3 is TGCAGCGCTTGGACTAGCGGGAGGGACAATGAGCAGTTCTTC.

This chain links TRBV27 with TRBJ2-1; D might be TRBD1 or TRBD2, each matching 5 bases. The CDR3 totals 17 residues. Trimming shortened V by 0 bases and J by 9 bases, and 21 bases separated the two germline ends. Germline CDR1 reads MNHEY; CDR2 reads SMNVEV (reference sequence). The CDR3 sequence: CASSLSPGPGGGGEQFF. The CDR3 DNA reads TGTGCCAGCAGTTTATCTCCGGGACCAGGAGGTGGTGGTGAGCAGTTCTTC.

This clone occurred once. In DNA form, the CDR3 reads TGTGCCAGCAGCCCCACCGACAGGGGCTATGGCTACACCTTC. It is translated as CASSPTDRGYGYTF. The chain carries TRBV9 and TRBJ1-2, with TRBD1 identical over 8 bases. V lost 4 bases, J lost 4 bases, and 6 bases stayed unmatched. This CDR3 region has 14 residues. Germline V gene lookup returns CDR1 SGDLS and CDR2 YYNGEE.

The chain combines TRBV18 with TRBJ2-7, with 10 bases that match TRBD2. V shed 3 bases and J 5 bases; nucleotides not matched to a gene: 28. Germline V gene lookup returns CDR1 KGHSH and CDR2 LQKENI. The CDR3 loop spans 22 amino acids. The CDR3 nucleotides are TGTGCCAGCTCACCTATCGCAGGACTAGCGGTAGTAAGTGAGGGATCGGTGGACGAGCAGTACTTC. Its protein product is CASSPIAGLAVVSEGSVDEQYF. The full variable domain, completed using reference TRBV18 and TRBJ2-7, is NAGVMQNPRHLVRRRGQEARLRCSPMKGHSHVYWYRQLPEEGLKFMVYLQKENIIDESGMPKERFSAEFPKEGPSILRIQQVVRGDSAAYFCASSPIAGLAVVSEGSVDEQYFGPGTRLTVT.